This T cell receptor (beta chain) was sequenced in a study of blood T cells in healthy people across ages (dated by TCRdb to 2015 to 2017). Regarding the complete study: In model experiments, roughly one uniquely barcoded TCR beta cDNA molecule per two T cells was captured by template switching. To track age-related changes in TCR beta repertoire diversity, the study relied on deep sequencing normalized with unique cDNA molecular identifiers. The donors were split into four age groups: young (average about 15 years), middle-aged (more than 35), aged (more than 60) and long-lived (about 82). Donors of different ages were randomly distributed across sequencing lanes to avoid experimental bias. Using the same blood draw, the study looked at two additional independent replicas of 1 million unique cDNA reads for two donors, one aged 18 to 30 and the other aged 80 or older. Paper-wide results and their limitations: Observed TCR beta diversity per million T cells fell roughly linearly with age, and a significant reduction was already apparent by age around 36. There was a strong correlation between observed TCR beta diversity and the percentage of naive T cells measured by flow cytometry. Since profiling was done on bulk unsorted PBMCs, naive and antigen-experienced compartments could not be conclusively compared. Because the CMV infection status of the donors was unknown, age-related changes in expanded clonotypes may potentially have been confounded. Compared with the aged group, the long-lived group had more naive CD4+ T cells, fewer expanded clones and increased TCR diversity, a pattern suggesting age selection. Estimates of total diversity based on one million sequenced T cells were considered lower bounds and underestimates.

Note on this clonotype: There is no known antigen for this receptor. No much larger clone exists at a distance of one base, and base qualities are not known.

Libraries came from 5' RACE. Sequencing used an Illumina HiSeq 2500. A second PCR of roughly 6 to 12 cycles was run with a J-beta primer mix and a sample-barcoded 5' primer. Each TCR beta cDNA molecule received a unique molecular identifier from a template-switch 5' adaptor carrying 12 random nucleotides. Each sample yielded at least 3 million CDR3-containing paired-end reads. All of the RNA was converted into first-strand cDNA using the Mint cDNA synthesis kit, with a TRBC-specific oligonucleotide serving as the primer. All cDNA was treated with uracil-DNA glycosylase and then went through a first 18-cycle PCR with the universal primers M1SS and BC2_uni_R. The source study handled its data this way. Each sample was normalized by randomly selecting 1 million high-quality reads, each carrying a distinct molecular identifier. Instead of being binned into consensus sequences, reads with shared molecular identifiers were discarded. MiTCR, set to a Q25 quality threshold and the strictest error-elimination algorithm, was used for CDR3 identification, clonotype clustering and error correction. A nonparametric unseen species model using Euler transformation provided a lower-bound estimate of total TCR beta diversity. The public reads were run again by TCRdb, first through fastp at Q25 and then through MiXCR, and only productive beta chains were kept. Here each entry gathers all rows of one CDR3 protein and keeps the most common genes and DNA. The V and J calls reflect TCRdb's pipeline rather than the authors' work. This sample lists 800,000 to 1,000,000 distinct CDR3 sequences; roughly 50% were detected once. 10% to 15% of the sample comes from the top ten.

Including cysteine and phenylalanine, the CDR3 has 14 amino acids. Only CDR3 DNA is held: 42 bases, read in frame from base 1. V sheds 0 bases and J sheds 8 bases, leaving 15 bases between their ends. The germline V gene (reference sequence) gives CDR1 as SGHKS and CDR2 as YYEKEE. The donors were 40 or so Caucasian individuals from Russia, aged about 6 to 100 years, who were systemically healthy. Around 10 milliliters of peripheral blood were collected from each donor into EDTA-treated Vacutainer tubes. Ficoll-Paque density-gradient centrifugation was used to isolate PBMCs, with at least 7 million obtained per sample. Trizol reagent was used to extract total RNA from the PBMCs, yielding at least 5 micrograms per sample. Naive CD45RAhigh/CD27high T cell percentages were measured by flow cytometry on a PBMC aliquot from every donor.

The TCR comes from a man between 25 and 39 years old in good health. The chain uses TRBV5-5 and TRBJ2-7, with the D segment identity uncertain. The sequencing input was blood. The CDR3 reads CASSLGGPGCKQYF. The nucleotide sequence is given as TGTGCCAGCAGCTTGGGAGGACCCGGGTGTAAGCAGTACTTC.